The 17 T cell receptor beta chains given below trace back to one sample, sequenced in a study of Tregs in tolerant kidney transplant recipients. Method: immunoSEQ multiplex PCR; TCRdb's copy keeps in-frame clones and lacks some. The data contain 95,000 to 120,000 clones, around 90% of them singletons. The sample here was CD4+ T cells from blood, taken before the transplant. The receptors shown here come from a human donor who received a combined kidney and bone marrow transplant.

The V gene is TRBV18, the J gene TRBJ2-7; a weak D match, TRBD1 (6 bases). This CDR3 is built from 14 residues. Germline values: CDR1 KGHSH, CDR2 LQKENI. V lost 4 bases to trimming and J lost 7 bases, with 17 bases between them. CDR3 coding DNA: TGTGCCAGCTCACACGCCGGGACATCCGGGGAGCAGTACTTC. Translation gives CASSHAGTSGEQYF.

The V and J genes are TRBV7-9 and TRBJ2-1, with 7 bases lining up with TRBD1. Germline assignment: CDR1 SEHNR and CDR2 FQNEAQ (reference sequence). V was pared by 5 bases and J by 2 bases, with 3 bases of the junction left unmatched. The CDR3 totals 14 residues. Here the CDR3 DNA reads TGTGCCAGCAGCCCCGGACAGGCCTACAATGAGCAGTTCTTC. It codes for CASSPGQAYNEQFF.

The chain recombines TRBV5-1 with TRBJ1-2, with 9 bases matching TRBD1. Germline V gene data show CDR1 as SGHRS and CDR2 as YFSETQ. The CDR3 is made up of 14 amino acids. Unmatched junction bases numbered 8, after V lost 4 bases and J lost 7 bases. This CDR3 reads CASSATGGLSGYTF. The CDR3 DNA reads TGCGCCAGCAGCGCCACAGGGGGCTTAAGTGGCTACACCTTC.

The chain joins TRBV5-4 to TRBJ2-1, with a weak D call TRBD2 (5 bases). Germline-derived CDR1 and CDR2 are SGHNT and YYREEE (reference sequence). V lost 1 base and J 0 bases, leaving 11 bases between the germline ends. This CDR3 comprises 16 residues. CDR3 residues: CASSLPGLSSYNEQFF. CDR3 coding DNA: TGTGCCAGCAGCTTGCCCGGACTTAGCTCCTACAATGAGCAGTTCTTC.

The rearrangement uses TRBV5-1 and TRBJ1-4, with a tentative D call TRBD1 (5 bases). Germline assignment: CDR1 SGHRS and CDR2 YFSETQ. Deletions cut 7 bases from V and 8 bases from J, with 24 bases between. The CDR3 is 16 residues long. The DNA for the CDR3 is TGCGCCAGCTCCAATAACCGGGGAGGGGAGGACGAAAAACTGTTTTTT. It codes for CASSNNRGGEDEKLFF.

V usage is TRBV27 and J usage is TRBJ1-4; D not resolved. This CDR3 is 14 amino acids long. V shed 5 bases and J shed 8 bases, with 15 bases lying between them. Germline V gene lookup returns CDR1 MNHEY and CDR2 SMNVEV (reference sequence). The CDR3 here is CASSTYPNREKLFF. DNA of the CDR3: TGTGCCAGCAGTACCTATCCCAACCGCGAAAAACTGTTTTTT.

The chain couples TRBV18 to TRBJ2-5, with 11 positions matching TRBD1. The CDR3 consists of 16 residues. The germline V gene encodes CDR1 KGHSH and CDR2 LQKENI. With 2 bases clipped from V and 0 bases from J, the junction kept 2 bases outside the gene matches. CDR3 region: CASSPRTGGDQETQYF. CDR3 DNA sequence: TGTGCCAGCTCACCAAGGACAGGGGGCGACCAAGAGACCCAGTACTTC.

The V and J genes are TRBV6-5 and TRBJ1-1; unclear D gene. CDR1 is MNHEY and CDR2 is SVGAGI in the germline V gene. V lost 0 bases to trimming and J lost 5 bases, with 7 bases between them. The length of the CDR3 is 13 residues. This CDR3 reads CASSYSMQTEAFF. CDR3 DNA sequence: TGTGCCAGCAGTTACTCGATGCAGACTGAAGCTTTCTTT.

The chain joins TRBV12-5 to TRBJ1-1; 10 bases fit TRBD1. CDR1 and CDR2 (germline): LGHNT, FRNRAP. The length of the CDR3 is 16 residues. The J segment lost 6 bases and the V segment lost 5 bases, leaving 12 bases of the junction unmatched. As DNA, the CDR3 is TGTGCTAGTGGTCCCCGCCTGACGGGACAGGGGCCTGAAGCTTTCTTT. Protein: CASGPRLTGQGPEAFF.

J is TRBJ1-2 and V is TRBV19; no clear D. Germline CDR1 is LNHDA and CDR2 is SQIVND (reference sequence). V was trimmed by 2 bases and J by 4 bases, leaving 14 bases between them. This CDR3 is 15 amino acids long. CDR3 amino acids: CASSIRPSAGYGYTF. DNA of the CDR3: TGTGCCAGTAGTATAAGGCCCTCGGCGGGCTATGGCTACACCTTC.

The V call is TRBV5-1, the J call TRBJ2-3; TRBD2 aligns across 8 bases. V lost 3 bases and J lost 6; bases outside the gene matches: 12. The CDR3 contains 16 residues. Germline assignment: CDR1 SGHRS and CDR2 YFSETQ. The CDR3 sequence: CASSSGVAGGVDTQYF. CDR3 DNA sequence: TGCGCCAGCAGCTCGGGTGTCGCGGGGGGCGTGGATACGCAGTATTTT.

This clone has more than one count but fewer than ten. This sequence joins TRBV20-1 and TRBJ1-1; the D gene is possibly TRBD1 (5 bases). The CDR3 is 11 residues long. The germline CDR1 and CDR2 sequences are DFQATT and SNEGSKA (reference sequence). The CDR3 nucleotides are TGCAAGGCGGGGGTCAACACTGAAGCTTTCTTT. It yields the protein CKAGVNTEAFF.

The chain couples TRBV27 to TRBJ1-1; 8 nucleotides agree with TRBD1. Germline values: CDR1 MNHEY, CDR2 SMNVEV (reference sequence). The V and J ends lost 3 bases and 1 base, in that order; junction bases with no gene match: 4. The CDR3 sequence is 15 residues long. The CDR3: CASSFQGAGNTEAFF. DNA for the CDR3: TGTGCCAGCAGTTTCCAGGGGGCGGGGAACACTGAAGCTTTCTTT.

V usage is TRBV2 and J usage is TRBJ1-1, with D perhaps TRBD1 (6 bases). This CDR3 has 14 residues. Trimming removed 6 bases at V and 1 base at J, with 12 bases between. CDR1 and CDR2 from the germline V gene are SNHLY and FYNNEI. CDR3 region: CASRAGTPNTEAFF. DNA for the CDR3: TGTGCCAGCAGAGCCGGGACACCGAACACTGAAGCTTTCTTT. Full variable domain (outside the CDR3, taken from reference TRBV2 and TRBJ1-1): EPEVTQTPSHQVTQMGQEVILRCVPISNHLYFYWYRQILGQKVEFLVSFYNNEISEKSEIFDDQFSVERPDGSNFTLKIRSTKLEDSAMYFCASRAGTPNTEAFFGQGTRLTVV.

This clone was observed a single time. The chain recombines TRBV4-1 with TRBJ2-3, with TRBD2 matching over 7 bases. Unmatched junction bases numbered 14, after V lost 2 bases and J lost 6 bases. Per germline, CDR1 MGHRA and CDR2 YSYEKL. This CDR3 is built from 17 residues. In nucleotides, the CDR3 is TGCGCCAGCAGCCAAAGCCCGGCGGGCGGGAGAAGGGATACGCAGTATTTT. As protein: CASSQSPAGGRRDTQYF.

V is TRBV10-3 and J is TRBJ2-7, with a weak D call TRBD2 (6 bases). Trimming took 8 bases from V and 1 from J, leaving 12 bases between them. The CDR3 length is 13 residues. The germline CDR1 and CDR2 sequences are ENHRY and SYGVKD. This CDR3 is CAIAGLGSYEQYF. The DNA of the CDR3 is TGTGCCATCGCGGGGTTGGGATCCTACGAGCAGTACTTC.

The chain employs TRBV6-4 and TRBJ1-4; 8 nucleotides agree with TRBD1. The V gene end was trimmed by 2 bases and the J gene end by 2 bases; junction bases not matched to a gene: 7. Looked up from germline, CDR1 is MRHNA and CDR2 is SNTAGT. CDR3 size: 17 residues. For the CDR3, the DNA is TGTGCCAGCAGTGACCCGTTTCAGGGGGCGACTAATGAAAAACTGTTTTTT. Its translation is CASSDPFQGATNEKLFF.